The next 5 T cell receptor beta chains were all read from a single sample in a study of T-cell memory formation after mild COVID-19. TCRdb ran MiXCR on the 5' RACE reads and lists one entry per CDR3 protein. This sample has about 300,000 distinct CDR3 sequences, with less than 20% found just once. Sequencing was carried out using PBMCs or a T cell subset sorted from them (not recorded which). The receptor source for this set is a man younger than 30 who had mild COVID-19 (a few samples of this study predate the infection). Cell type and time point are not known.

Here the CDR3 DNA reads TGTGCCAGCAGCTCGGCGGGTTACACAGATACGCAGTATTTT. Protein: CASSSAGYTDTQYF. The chain employs TRBV7-2 and TRBJ2-3, with D tentatively TRBD2 (5 bases). CDR1 and CDR2 from the germline V gene are SGHTA and FQGNSA. The CDR3 sequence is 14 residues long. Trimming stripped 4 bases from V and 2 bases from J, with 10 bases between.

This clonotype was recorded a few times. The rearrangement links TRBV5-1 to TRBJ1-1, with TRBD1 matching over 8 bases. CDR1 is SGHRS and CDR2 is YFSETQ in the germline V gene. CDR3 length: 15 amino acids. The V segment lost 3 bases and the J segment 4 bases; nucleotides outside the gene matches: 8. In DNA form, the CDR3 reads TGCGCCAGCAGCTCCCAGGGGGCGGGGAGCACTGAAGCTTTCTTT. Protein sequence: CASSSQGAGSTEAFF.

In DNA, the CDR3 is TGTGCCAGCAGTCAGACAGGGCTACAAGCTAACTATGGCTACACCTTC. It codes for CASSQTGLQANYGYTF. This sequence joins TRBV7-9 and TRBJ1-2, with TRBD1 matching 7 bases. Per the germline V gene, CDR1 is SEHNR and CDR2 is FQNEAQ (reference sequence). This CDR3 is built from 16 residues. J gave up 0 bases and V 6 bases, and 10 bases lay outside the gene matches.

This rearrangement joins TRBV20-1 to TRBJ2-5, with D perhaps TRBD1 (6 bases). The CDR3 is made up of 13 amino acids. Trimming removed 7 bases from V and 1 base from J, with 13 bases in between. Per germline, CDR1 DFQATT and CDR2 SNEGSKA (reference sequence). In DNA form, the CDR3 reads TGCAGTGTATATCGACAGGCCCAAGAGACCCAGTACTTC. Translating gives CSVYRQAQETQYF.

The gene calls are TRBV24-1 and TRBJ2-3; TRBD1 matches at 10 bases. Germline values: CDR1 KGHDR, CDR2 SFDVKD. Trimming took 12 bases from V and 3 from J; bases not matched to a gene: 5. The CDR3 sequence is 13 residues long. The DNA of the CDR3 is TGTGCCTGTGGACAGGGGGGAACAGATACGCAGTATTTT. As protein: CACGQGGTDTQYF.